This T cell receptor beta chain originates from a study of cytomegalovirus exposure and HLA in healthy donors. Study-level results: Most TCR sequences were seen very rarely across donors, but some public TCRs occurred in many. The listing of roughly 160 TCR beta chains classed them as cytomegalovirus-associated.

Method: immunoSEQ multiplex PCR; TCRdb's copy keeps in-frame clones and lacks some. The sample has 55,000 to 75,000 clones, approximately 94% seen once. These donors were members of the roughly 110-subject validation cohort, a group separate from the roughly 670-subject first cohort. In regard to this clone: Its antigen remains unidentified.

Trimming shortened V by 2 bases and J by 4 bases, and 15 bases separated the two germline ends. The germline gives CDR1 SGHAT, CDR2 FQNNGV. CDR3 length: 15 residues. This sequence was found in a man between 18 and 29 years old in good health and CMV-seropositive. V and J are TRBV11-2 and TRBJ2-7; a possible D gene is TRBD2 (7 bases). Sequenced input: PBMCs. The CDR3 here is CASSLSAGEGYEQYF. The CDR3 coding sequence is TGTGCCAGCAGCTTAAGCGCAGGGGAGGGATACGAGCAGTACTTC.